In this sample, the clone carrying this T cell receptor beta chain turned up once. Its antigen is still unknown. The sample belongs to a study of T cell responses to AZD1222 COVID-19 vaccine. General study findings and limits: Nearly half of spike-specific TCRs reportedly target variant regions that are unmutated in the B.1.351 and B.1.1.7 variants. Baseline seropositives among AZD1222 recipients totaled only five to seven.

Trimming took 5 bases from V and 2 from J, leaving 15 bases between them. The CDR3 has 15 amino acids. Germline V lookup: CDR1 LNHDA, CDR2 SQIVND (reference sequence). Some clones are missing from TCRdb's copy, which holds only in-frame ones; the method was immunoSEQ multiplex PCR. Among some 120,000 clones listed, approximately 92% were seen once. Sequenced material: peripheral blood, taken on day 0 of AZD1222 vaccination. The V gene is TRBV19, the J gene TRBJ1-2; the D gene is possibly TRBD1 (5 bases). This TCR was sampled from an adult in good health. CDR3 sequence: CASSPHRDGNYGYTF. DNA for the CDR3: TGTGCCAGTAGTCCTCACCGGGACGGGAACTATGGCTACACCTTC.